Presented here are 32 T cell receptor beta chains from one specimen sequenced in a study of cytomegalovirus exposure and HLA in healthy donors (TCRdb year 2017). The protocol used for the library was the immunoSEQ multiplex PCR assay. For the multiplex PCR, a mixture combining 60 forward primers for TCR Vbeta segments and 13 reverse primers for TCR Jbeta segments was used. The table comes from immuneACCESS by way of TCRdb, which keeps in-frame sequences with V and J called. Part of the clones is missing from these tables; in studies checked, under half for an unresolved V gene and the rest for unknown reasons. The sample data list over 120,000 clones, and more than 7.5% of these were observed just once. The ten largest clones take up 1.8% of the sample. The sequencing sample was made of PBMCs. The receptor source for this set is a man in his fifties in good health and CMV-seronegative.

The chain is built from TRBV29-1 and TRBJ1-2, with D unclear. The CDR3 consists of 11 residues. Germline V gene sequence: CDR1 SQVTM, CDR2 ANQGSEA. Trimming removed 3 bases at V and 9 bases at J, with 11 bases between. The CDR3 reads CSVDHQASYTF. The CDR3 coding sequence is TGCAGCGTTGATCACCAGGCGAGCTACACCTTC.

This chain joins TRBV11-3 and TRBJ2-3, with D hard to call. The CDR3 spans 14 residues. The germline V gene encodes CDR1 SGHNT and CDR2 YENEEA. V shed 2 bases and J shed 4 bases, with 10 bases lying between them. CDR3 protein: CASSLTASADTQYF. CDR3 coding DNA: TGTGCCAGCAGCTTAACGGCTAGTGCAGATACGCAGTATTTT.

The DNA for the CDR3 is TGCGCCAGCAGCTTGGAAGCGGGAACCTCCTACAATGAGCAGTTCTTC. It is translated as CASSLEAGTSYNEQFF. The chain recombines TRBV5-1 with TRBJ2-1; 7 bases agree with TRBD2. The J segment lost 0 bases and the V segment lost 0 bases, leaving 3 bases of the junction unmatched. The CDR3 contains 16 residues. The V gene's germline CDR1 is SGHRS and CDR2 YFSETQ.

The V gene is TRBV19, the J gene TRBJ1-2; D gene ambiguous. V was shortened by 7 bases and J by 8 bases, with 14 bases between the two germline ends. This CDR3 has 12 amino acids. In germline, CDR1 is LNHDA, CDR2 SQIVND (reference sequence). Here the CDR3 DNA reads TGTGCCAGTACTAACGGGGTCGGAGGCTACACCTTC. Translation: CASTNGVGGYTF.

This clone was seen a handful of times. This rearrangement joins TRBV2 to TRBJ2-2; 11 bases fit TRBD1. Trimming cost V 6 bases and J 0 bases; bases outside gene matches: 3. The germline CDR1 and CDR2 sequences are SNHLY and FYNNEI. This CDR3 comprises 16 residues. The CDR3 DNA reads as TGTGCCAGCAGGATGGGACAGGGGGCGAACACCGGGGAGCTGTTTTTT. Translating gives CASRMGQGANTGELFF.

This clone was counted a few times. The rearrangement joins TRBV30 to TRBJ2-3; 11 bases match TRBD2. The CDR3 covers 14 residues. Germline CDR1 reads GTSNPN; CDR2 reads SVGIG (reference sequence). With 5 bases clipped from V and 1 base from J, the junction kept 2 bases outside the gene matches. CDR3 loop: CAWETSGGTDTQYF. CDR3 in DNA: TGTGCCTGGGAGACTAGCGGGGGCACAGATACGCAGTATTTT.

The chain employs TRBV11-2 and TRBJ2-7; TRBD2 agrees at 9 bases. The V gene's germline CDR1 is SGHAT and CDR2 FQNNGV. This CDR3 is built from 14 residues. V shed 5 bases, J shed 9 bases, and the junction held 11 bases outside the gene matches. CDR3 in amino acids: CASSPSGDLRGQYF. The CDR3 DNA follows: TGTGCCAGCAGCCCTAGCGGGGACCTTCGGGGGCAGTACTTC.

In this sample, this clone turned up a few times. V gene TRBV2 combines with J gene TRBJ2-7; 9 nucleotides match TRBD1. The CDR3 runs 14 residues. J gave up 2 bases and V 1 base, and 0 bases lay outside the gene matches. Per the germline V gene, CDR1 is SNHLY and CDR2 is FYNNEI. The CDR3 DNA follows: TGTGCCAGCAGTGAAGGGACAGGGGCCTACGAGCAGTACTTC. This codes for CASSEGTGAYEQYF.

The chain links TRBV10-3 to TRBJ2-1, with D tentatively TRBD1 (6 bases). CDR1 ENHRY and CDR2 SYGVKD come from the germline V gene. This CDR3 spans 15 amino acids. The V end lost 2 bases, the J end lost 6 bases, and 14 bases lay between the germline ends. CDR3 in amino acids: CAISEPGEVRNEQFF. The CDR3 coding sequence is TGTGCCATCAGTGAGCCAGGGGAAGTACGCAATGAGCAGTTCTTC.

The CDR3 reads CASRKDRLGDSGNTIYF. Here the CDR3 DNA reads TGTGCCAGCAGGAAAGACAGGCTAGGGGACTCTGGAAACACCATATATTTT. The gene calls are TRBV27 and TRBJ1-3; possible D gene TRBD1, 6 bases. This CDR3 spans 17 amino acids. The germline V and J ends were trimmed by 6 bases and 0 bases, with 18 bases remaining between them. Germline CDR1 and CDR2: MNHEY and SMNVEV (reference sequence).

This chain's CDR3 is CASSQDQTGIYEQYF. In nucleotides, the CDR3 is TGCGCCAGCAGCCAAGACCAGACAGGGATTTACGAGCAGTACTTC. The rearrangement joins TRBV4-1 to TRBJ2-7; 7 nucleotides line up with TRBD1. The V gene end was trimmed by 0 bases and the J gene end by 4 bases; junction bases not matched to a gene: 6. CDR1 MGHRA and CDR2 YSYEKL come from the germline V gene. This CDR3 comprises 15 residues.

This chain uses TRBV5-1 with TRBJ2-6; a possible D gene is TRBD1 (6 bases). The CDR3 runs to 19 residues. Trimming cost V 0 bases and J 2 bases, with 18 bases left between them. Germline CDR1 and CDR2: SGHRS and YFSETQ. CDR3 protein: CASSLGQESLGAGANVLTF. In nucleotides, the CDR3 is TGCGCCAGCAGCTTGGGACAGGAATCGTTAGGGGCTGGGGCCAACGTCCTGACTTTC. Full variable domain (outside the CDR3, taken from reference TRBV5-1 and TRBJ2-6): KAGVTQTPRYLIKTRGQQVTLSCSPISGHRSVSWYQQTPGQGLQFLFEYFSETQRNKGNFPGRFSGRQFSNSRSEMNVSTLELGDSALYLCASSLGQESLGAGANVLTFGAGSRLTVL.

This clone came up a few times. CDR3: CASRPTTGPHQPQHF. The CDR3 nucleotides are TGTGCCAGCAGACCTACGACAGGGCCCCATCAGCCCCAGCATTTT. This chain joins TRBV6-5 and TRBJ1-5; 7 bases match TRBD1. The germline gives CDR1 MNHEY, CDR2 SVGAGI. J gave up 5 bases and V 6 bases, and 10 bases lay outside the gene matches. The CDR3 spans 15 residues.

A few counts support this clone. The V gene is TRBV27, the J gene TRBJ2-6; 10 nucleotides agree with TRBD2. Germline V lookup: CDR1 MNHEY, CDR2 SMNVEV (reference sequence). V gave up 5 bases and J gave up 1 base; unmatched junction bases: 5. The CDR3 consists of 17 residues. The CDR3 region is CASSQPGLASGANVLTF. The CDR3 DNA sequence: TGTGCCAGCAGTCAACCGGGACTAGCGTCTGGGGCCAACGTCCTGACTTTC.

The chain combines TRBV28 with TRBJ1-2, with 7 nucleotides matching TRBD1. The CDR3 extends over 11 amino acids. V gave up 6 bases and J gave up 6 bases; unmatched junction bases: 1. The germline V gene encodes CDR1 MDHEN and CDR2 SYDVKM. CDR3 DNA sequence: TGTGCCAGCAGAACAGGGGATGGCTACACCTTC. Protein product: CASRTGDGYTF.

Here the CDR3 reads CASSNQEGLPQFF. CDR3 nucleotides: TGTGCCAGCAGCAACCAAGAGGGACTTCCGCAGTTCTTC. The V call is TRBV7-6, the J call TRBJ2-1; a possible D gene is TRBD2 (6 bases). V was shortened by 5 bases and J by 12 bases, with 17 bases between the two germline ends. The germline V gene encodes CDR1 SGHVS and CDR2 FNYEAQ. CDR3 length: 13 amino acids.

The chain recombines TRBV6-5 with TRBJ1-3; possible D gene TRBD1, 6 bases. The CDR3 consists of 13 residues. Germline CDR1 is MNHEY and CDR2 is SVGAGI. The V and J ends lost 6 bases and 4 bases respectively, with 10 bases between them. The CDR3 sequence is CASRGQSGNTIYF. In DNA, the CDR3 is TGTGCCAGCAGAGGACAGTCCGGAAACACCATATATTTT.

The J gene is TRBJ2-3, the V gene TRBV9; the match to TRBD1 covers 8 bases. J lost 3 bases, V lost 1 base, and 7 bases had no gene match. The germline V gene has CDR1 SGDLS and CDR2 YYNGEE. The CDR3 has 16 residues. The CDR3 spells CASSVSGQGNTDTQYF. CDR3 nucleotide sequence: TGTGCCAGCAGCGTATCCGGACAGGGTAATACAGATACGCAGTATTTT.

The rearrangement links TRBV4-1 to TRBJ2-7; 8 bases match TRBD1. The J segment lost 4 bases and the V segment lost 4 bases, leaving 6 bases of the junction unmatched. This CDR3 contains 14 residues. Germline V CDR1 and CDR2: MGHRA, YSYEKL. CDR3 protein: CASSPGTGGYEQYF. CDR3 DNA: TGCGCCAGCAGCCCAGGGACAGGTGGGTACGAGCAGTACTTC.

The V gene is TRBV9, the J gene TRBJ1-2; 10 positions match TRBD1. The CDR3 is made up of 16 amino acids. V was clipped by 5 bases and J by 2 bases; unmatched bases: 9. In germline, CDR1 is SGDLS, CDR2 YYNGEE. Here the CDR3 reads CASSDFRGQGNYGYTF. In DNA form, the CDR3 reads TGTGCCAGCAGTGATTTCCGGGGACAGGGGAACTATGGCTACACCTTC.

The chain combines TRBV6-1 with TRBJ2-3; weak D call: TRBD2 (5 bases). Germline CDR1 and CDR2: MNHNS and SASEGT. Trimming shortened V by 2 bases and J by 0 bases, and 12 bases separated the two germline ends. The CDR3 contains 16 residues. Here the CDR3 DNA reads TGTGCCAGCAGTGAATCGGGGTATTCTAGCACAGATACGCAGTATTTT. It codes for CASSESGYSSTDTQYF.

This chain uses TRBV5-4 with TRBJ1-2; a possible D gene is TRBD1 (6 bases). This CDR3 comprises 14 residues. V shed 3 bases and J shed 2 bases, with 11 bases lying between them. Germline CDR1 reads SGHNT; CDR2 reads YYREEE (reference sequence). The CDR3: CASSSSTGNYGYTF. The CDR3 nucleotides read TGTGCCAGCAGCTCGAGTACAGGGAACTATGGCTACACCTTC.

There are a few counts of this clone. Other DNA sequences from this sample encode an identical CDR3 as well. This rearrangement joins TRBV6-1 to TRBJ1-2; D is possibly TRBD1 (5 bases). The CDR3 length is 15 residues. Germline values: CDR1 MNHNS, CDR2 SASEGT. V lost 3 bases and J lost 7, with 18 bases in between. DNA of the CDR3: TGTGCCAGCAGTGATACAGGAACAAGCTGGGGTGGCTACACCTTC. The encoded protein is CASSDTGTSWGGYTF.

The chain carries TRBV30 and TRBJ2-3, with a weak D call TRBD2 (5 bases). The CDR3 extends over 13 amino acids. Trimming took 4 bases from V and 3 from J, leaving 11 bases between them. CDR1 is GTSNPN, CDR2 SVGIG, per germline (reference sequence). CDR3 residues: CAWTGGPTDTQYF. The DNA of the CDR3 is TGTGCCTGGACTGGAGGTCCAACAGATACGCAGTATTTT. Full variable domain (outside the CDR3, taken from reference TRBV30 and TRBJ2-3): SQTIHQWPATLVQPVGSPLSLECTVEGTSNPNLYWYRQAAGRGLQLLFYSVGIGQISSEVPQNLSASRPQDRQFILSSKKLLLSDSGFYLCAWTGGPTDTQYFGPGTRLTVL.

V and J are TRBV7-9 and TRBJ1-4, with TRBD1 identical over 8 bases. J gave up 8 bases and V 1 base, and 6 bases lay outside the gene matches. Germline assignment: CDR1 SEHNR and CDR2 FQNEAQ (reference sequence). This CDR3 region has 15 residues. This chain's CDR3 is CASSLGGQGQEKLFF. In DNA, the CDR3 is TGTGCCAGCAGCTTAGGAGGACAGGGCCAAGAAAAACTGTTTTTT. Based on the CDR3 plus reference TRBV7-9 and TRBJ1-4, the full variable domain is DTGVSQNPRHKITKRGQNVTFRCDPISEHNRLYWYRQTLGQGPEFLTYFQNEAQLEKSRLLSDRFSAERPKGSFSTLEIQRTEQGDSAMYLCASSLGGQGQEKLFFGSGTQLSVL.

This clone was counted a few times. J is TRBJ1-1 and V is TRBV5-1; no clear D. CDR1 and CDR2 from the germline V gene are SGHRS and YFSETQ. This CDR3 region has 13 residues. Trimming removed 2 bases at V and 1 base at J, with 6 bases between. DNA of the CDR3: TGCGCCAGCAGCTTCGGGTCGAACACTGAAGCTTTCTTT. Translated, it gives CASSFGSNTEAFF. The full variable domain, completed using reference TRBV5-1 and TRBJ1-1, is KAGVTQTPRYLIKTRGQQVTLSCSPISGHRSVSWYQQTPGQGLQFLFEYFSETQRNKGNFPGRFSGRQFSNSRSEMNVSTLELGDSALYLCASSFGSNTEAFFGQGTRLTVV.

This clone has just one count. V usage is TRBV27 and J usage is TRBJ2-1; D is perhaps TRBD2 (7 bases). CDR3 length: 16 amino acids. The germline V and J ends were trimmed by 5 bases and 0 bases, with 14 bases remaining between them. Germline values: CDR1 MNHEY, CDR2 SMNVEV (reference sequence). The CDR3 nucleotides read TGTGCCAGCAGTCAAGGGGGGGCGAGCTCCTACAATGAGCAGTTCTTC. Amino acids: CASSQGGASSYNEQFF.

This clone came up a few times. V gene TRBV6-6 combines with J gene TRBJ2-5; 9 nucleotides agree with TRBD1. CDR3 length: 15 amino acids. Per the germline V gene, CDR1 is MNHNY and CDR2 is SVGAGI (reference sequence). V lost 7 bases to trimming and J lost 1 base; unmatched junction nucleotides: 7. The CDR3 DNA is TGTGCCAGCATCCCAGACAGGGGGGCCCAAGAGACCCAGTACTTC. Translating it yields CASIPDRGAQETQYF.

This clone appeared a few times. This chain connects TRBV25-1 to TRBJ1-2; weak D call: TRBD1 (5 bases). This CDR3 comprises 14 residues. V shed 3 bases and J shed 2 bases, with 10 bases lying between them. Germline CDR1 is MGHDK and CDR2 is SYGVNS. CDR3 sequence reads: CASSDPPGNYGYTF. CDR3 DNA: TGTGCCAGCAGTGACCCCCCAGGGAACTATGGCTACACCTTC.

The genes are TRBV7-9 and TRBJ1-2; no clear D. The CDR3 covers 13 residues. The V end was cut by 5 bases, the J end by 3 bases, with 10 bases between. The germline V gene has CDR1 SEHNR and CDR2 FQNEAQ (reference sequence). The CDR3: CASSLPSDYGYTF. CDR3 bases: TGTGCCAGCAGCCTCCCGTCGGACTATGGCTACACCTTC.

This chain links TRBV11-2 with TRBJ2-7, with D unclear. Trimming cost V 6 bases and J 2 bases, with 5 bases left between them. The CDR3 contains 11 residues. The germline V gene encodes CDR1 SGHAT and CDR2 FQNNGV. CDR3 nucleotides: TGTGCCAGCAGTCGTACCTACGAGCAGTACTTC. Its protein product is CASSRTYEQYF.

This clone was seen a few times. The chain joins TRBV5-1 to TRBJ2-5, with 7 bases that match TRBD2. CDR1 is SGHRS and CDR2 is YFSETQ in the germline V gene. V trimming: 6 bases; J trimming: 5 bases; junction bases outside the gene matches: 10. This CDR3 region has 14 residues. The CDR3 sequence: CASTRLAQGETQYF. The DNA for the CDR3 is TGCGCCAGCACCCGACTAGCCCAAGGGGAGACCCAGTACTTC.